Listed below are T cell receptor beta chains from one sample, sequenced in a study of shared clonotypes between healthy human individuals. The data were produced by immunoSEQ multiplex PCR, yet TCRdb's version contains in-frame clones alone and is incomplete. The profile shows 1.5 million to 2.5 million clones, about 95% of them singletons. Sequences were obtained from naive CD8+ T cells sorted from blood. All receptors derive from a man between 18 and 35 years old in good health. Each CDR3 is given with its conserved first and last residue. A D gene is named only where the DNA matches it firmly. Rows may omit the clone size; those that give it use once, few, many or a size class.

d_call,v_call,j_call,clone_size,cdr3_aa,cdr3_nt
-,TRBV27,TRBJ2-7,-,CASSFSIGTVSYEQYF,TGTGCCAGCAGTTTTAGTATCGGGACGGTCTCCTACGAGCAGTACTTC
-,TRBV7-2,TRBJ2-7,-,CASSSPPSYEQYF,TGTGCCAGCAGCTCCCCCCCCAGCTACGAGCAGTACTTC
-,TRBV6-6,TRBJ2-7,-,CASSYGEGASYEQYF,TGTGCCAGCAGTTACGGGGAAGGGGCATCCTACGAGCAGTACTTC
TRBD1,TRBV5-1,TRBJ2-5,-,CASSSWGQEETQYF,TGCGCCAGCAGCTCTTGGGGACAGGAAGAGACCCAGTACTTC
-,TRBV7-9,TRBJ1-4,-,CASSLVEGTNEKLFF,TGTGCCAGCAGCTTAGTGGAAGGCACTAATGAAAAACTGTTTTTT
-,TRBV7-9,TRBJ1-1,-,CASSSSKGTEAFF,TGTGCCAGCAGCTCTTCTAAAGGCACTGAAGCTTTCTTT
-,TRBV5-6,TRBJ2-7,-,CASSLWAHEQYF,TGTGCCAGCAGCTTATGGGCCCACGAGCAGTACTTC
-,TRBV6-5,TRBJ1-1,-,CASSTDSNTEAFF,TGTGCCAGCAGTACTGACAGTAACACTGAAGCTTTCTTT
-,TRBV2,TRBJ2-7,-,CASSEPPASYEQYF,TGTGCCAGCAGTGAACCGCCCGCCTCCTACGAGCAGTACTTC
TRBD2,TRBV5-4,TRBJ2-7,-,CASSIGTGGTYEQYF,TGTGCCAGCAGCATCGGGACGGGGGGAACCTACGAGCAGTACTTC
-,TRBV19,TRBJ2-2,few,CASSIEYTGELFF,TGTGCCAGTAGTATCGAGTACACCGGGGAGCTGTTTTTT
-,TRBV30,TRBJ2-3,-,CAWSEPFQAGGQGTQYF,TGTGCCTGGAGCGAACCCTTTCAAGCGGGGGGACAGGGTACGCAGTATTTT
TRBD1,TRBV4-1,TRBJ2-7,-,CASSQAGTAEQYF,TGCGCCAGCAGCCAGGCCGGGACAGCGGAGCAGTACTTC
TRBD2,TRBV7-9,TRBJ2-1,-,CASSYGLAGGTYEQFF,TGTGCCAGCAGCTACGGACTAGCGGGGGGCACGTATGAGCAGTTCTTC
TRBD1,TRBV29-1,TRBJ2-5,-,CSDVGQEKLYQETQYF,TGCAGCGATGTGGGACAGGAGAAACTGTACCAAGAGACCCAGTACTTC
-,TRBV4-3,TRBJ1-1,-,CASSQGSGRNTEAFF,TGCGCCAGCAGCCAAGGATCCGGGCGGAACACTGAAGCTTTCTTT
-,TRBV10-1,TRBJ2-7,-,CASSGESLYEQYF,TGCGCCAGCAGTGGCGAGTCTTTGTACGAGCAGTACTTC
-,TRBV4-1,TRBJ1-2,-,CASSQAVVVRYGYTF,TGCGCCAGCAGCCAAGCGGTGGTGGTGCGGTATGGCTACACCTTC
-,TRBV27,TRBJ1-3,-,CASSSSGRAGNTIYF,TGTGCCAGCAGTTCCTCAGGCAGGGCTGGAAACACCATATATTTT
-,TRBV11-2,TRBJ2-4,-,CASSLDSTLSAKNIQYF,TGTGCCAGCAGCTTAGATAGTACCCTGTCAGCCAAAAACATTCAGTACTTC
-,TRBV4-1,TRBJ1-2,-,CASSQERVGALYGYTF,TGCGCCAGCAGCCAAGAGCGGGTCGGGGCCCTTTATGGCTACACCTTC
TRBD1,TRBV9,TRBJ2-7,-,CASSPHPGQGRIDPYEQYF,TGTGCCAGCAGCCCCCACCCGGGACAGGGGAGGATCGATCCCTACGAGCAGTACTTC
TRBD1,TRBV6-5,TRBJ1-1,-,CASSWGQGREAFF,TGTGCCAGCAGTTGGGGACAGGGGCGAGAAGCTTTCTTT
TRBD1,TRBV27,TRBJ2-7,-,CASSLRDSPFYEQYF,TGTGCCAGCAGTTTAAGGGACAGCCCCTTCTACGAGCAGTACTTC
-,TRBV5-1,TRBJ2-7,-,CASSFGSPYEQYF,TGCGCCAGCAGCTTCGGCAGCCCCTACGAGCAGTACTTC
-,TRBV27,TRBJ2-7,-,CASRDSSYEQYF,TGTGCCAGCAGGGATAGCTCCTACGAGCAGTACTTC
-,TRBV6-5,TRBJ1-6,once,CASSHQGNNSPLHF,TGTGCCAGCAGTCATCAGGGGAATAATTCACCCCTCCACTTT
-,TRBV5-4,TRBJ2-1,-,CASSRQERRNEQFF,TGTGCCAGCAGCCGCCAGGAGCGGCGGAATGAGCAGTTCTTC
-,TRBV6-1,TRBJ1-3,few,CASSELGSGNTIYF,TGTGCCAGCAGTGAATTGGGCTCTGGAAACACCATATATTTT
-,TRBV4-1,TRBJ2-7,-,CASSFPTGRGEYEQYF,TGCGCCAGCAGCTTCCCCACAGGGAGAGGGGAGTACGAGCAGTACTTC
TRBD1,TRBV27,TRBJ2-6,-,CARLRDRPSGANVLTF,TGTGCCAGACTCCGGGACAGGCCATCTGGGGCCAACGTCCTGACTTTC
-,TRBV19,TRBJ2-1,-,CASSIVVFNEQFF,TGTGCCAGTAGTATAGTTGTTTTCAATGAGCAGTTCTTC
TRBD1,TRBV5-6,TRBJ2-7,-,CASSWDMDRGSSYEQYF,TGTGCCAGCAGCTGGGACATGGACAGGGGGAGCTCCTACGAGCAGTACTTC
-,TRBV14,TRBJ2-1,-,CASSRGSLGSNEQFF,TGTGCCAGCAGCCGCGGGTCACTAGGGAGCAATGAGCAGTTCTTC
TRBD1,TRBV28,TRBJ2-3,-,CASRGDREGTDTQYF,TGTGCCAGCAGAGGGGACAGGGAAGGGACAGATACGCAGTATTTT
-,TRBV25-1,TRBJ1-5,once,CASSEPKLVNQPQHF,TGTGCCAGCAGTGAACCCAAACTAGTGAATCAGCCCCAGCATTTT
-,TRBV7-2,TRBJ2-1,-,CASSLVPGPNNEQFF,TGTGCCAGCAGCTTAGTTCCGGGACCAAACAATGAGCAGTTCTTC
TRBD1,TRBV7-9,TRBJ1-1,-,CASSLLPGQGLNTEAFF,TGTGCCAGCAGCTTACTCCCGGGACAGGGGCTGAACACTGAAGCTTTCTTT
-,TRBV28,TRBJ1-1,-,CASSLRGFRTEAFF,TGTGCCAGCAGCTTAAGGGGGTTCCGCACTGAAGCTTTCTTT
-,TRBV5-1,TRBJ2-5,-,CASSSLDRQETQYF,TGCGCCAGCAGCTCTTTGGACAGACAAGAGACCCAGTACTTC
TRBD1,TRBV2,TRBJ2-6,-,CARERDRVSGANVLTF,TGTGCCAGAGAACGGGACAGGGTCTCTGGGGCCAACGTCCTGACTTTC
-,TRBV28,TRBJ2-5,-,CASSFVISGTGNGQETQYF,TGTGCCAGCAGTTTTGTAATAAGCGGAACGGGTAATGGCCAAGAGACCCAGTACTTC
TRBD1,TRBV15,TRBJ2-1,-,CATSTTGTGDYNEQFF,TGTGCCACCAGCACAACCGGGACAGGAGACTACAATGAGCAGTTCTTC
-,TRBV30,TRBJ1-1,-,CAWSIGTEAFF,TGTGCCTGGAGTATTGGTACTGAAGCTTTCTTT
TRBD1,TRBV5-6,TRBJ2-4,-,CASSPQTDREHIQYF,TGTGCCAGCAGCCCTCAGACCGACAGGGAGCACATTCAGTACTTC